This TCR beta chain was identified during a study of cytomegalovirus exposure and HLA in healthy donors. The PCR had 60 Vbeta and 13 Jbeta primers. Method: immunoSEQ multiplex PCR; TCRdb's copy keeps in-frame clones and lacks some. The repertoire holds over 100,000 clones, with roughly 83% as singletons. V shed 1 base and J shed 0 bases, with 8 bases lying between them. CDR1 is MNHNS and CDR2 is SASEGT in the germline V gene. The CDR3 is made up of 15 amino acids. Source material: PBMCs. The TCR comes from a man between 35 and 55 years old in good health and CMV-seronegative. V is TRBV6-1 and J is TRBJ2-3; weak D call: TRBD2 (6 bases). This chain's CDR3 is CASSEVSGSTDTQYF. The CDR3 DNA reads as TGTGCCAGCAGTGAAGTTAGCGGAAGCACAGATACGCAGTATTTT.